This T cell receptor beta chain was sequenced during a study of cytomegalovirus exposure and HLA in healthy donors. CDR1 and CDR2 (germline): MNHEY, SVGAGI. V was trimmed by 5 bases and J by 4 bases, leaving 9 bases between them. CDR3 length: 13 residues. The primer mix had 60 Vbeta and 13 Jbeta primers. Clones were sequenced by immunoSEQ multiplex PCR, and TCRdb holds only the in-frame ones, with some missing. The table records some 81,000 clones, 60% to 75% of them present only once. The TCR originated in a woman in her forties in good health and CMV-seropositive. The sequencing sample was made of PBMCs. The rearrangement uses TRBV6-5 and TRBJ1-3; D is possibly TRBD1 (6 bases). The CDR3 DNA reads as TGTGCCAGCAGTACAGGGCTGGGAAACACCATATATTTT. This codes for CASSTGLGNTIYF.